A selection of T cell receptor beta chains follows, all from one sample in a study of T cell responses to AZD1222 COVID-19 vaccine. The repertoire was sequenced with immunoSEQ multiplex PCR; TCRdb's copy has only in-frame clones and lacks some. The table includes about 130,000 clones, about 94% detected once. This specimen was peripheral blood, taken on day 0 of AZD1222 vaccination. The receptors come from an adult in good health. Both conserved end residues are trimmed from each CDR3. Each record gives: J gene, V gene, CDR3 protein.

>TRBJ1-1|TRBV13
ASSFRGDEAF
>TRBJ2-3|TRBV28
ASSLLIGSPSTDTQY
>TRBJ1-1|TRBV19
ASTLGGLRDTEAF
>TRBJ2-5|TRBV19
ASSIGDTAGETQY
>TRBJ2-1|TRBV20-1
SAIGSNEQF
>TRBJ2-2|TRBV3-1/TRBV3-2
ASSQNVQGTGELF
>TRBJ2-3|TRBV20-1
SARAGDTQY
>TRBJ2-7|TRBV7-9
ASSIRDSPREQY
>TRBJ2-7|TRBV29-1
SVAGTGGPYEQY
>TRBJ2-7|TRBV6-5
ASSYRDRGYEQY
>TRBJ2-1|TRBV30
AWSRDSLYNEQF